This TCR beta chain originates from a study of identifying expanded T cells in peripheral blood. Collection occurred without any documented infections or immune events in donors. Libraries were prepared by immunoSEQ multiplex PCR; TCRdb keeps only in-frame clonotypes and omits some of them. The sample has around 120,000 clones, approximately 86% seen once; the top ten hold 7.5% to 8.5%. This receptor was identified in a person aged 18-70 years in good health. The specimen sequenced was blood.

The chain's CDR3 is CASSLLTSPQETQYF. For the CDR3, the DNA is TGTGCCAGCAGCCTCCTGACTAGCCCTCAAGAGACCCAGTACTTC. The chain couples TRBV7-9 to TRBJ2-5, with 7 bases identical to TRBD2. The CDR3 is 15 amino acids. CDR1 is SEHNR and CDR2 is FQNEAQ in the germline V gene (reference sequence). Unmatched junction bases numbered 8, after V lost 5 bases and J lost 2 bases.